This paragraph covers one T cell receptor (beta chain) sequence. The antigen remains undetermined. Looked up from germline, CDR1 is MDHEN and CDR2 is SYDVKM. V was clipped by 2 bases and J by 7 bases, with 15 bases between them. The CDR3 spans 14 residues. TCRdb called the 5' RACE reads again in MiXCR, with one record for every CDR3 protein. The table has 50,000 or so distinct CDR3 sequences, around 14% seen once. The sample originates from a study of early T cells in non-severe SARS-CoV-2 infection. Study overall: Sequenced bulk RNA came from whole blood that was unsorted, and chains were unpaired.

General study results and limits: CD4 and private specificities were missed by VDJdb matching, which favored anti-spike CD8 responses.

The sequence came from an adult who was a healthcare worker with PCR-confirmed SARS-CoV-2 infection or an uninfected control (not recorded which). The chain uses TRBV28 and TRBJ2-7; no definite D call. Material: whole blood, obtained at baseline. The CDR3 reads CASSLIENPGEQYF. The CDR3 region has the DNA TGTGCCAGCAGTTTAATAGAAAACCCCGGGGAGCAGTACTTC.